Shown below are 25 T cell receptor beta chains from a single sample sequenced in a study of blood T cell repertoires in COVID-19. TCRdb keeps only in-frame clones here, not all; method: immunoSEQ multiplex PCR. The top ten clones hold about 9% of a sample with some 45,000 clones, roughly 90% of them seen once. Sequenced input: peripheral blood. The receptors derive from a human donor in a cohort sampled during active COVID-19.

The V and J genes are TRBV19 and TRBJ2-1, with TRBD2 matching over 12 bases. Germline V gene data show CDR1 as LNHDA and CDR2 as SQIVND (reference sequence). The CDR3 contains 15 residues. The trim removed 4 bases at V and 13 bases at J, leaving 11 bases unmatched. DNA of the CDR3: TGTGCCAGTAGTAGCCCTAGCGGGGGGGCCCTCGGCCAGTTCTTC. Amino acid sequence: CASSSPSGGALGQFF.

The genes are TRBV2 and TRBJ1-3; D gene unclear. The CDR3 length is 16 residues. Deletions cut 4 bases from V and 0 bases from J, with 13 bases between. Germline V gene data show CDR1 as SNHLY and CDR2 as FYNNEI. The CDR3 DNA reads as TGTGCCAGCAGTGGAGGGAGGGTGGACTCTGGAAACACCATATATTTT. It specifies CASSGGRVDSGNTIYF.

This chain joins TRBV4-2 and TRBJ2-1; 10 bases match TRBD2. Unmatched junction bases numbered 0, after V lost 1 base and J lost 0 bases. The CDR3 sequence is 16 residues long. From germline, CDR1 is LGHNA and CDR2 YNFKEQ. The CDR3 region has the DNA TGTGCCAGCAGCCAAGCTAGCGGGGGCTCCTACAATGAGCAGTTCTTC. This translates into CASSQASGGSYNEQFF.

The chain employs TRBV19 and TRBJ2-1, with TRBD2 matching 13 bases. This CDR3 has 16 residues. Germline loops: CDR1 LNHDA, CDR2 SQIVND (reference sequence). V lost 4 bases, J lost 2 bases, and 2 bases stayed unmatched. The CDR3 DNA is TGTGCCAGTAGTACGGGGACTAGCGGGGCCTACAATGAGCAGTTCTTC. Its protein product is CASSTGTSGAYNEQFF.

The chain is built from TRBV3-1 (or the pseudogene TRBV3-2) and TRBJ2-1; 10 bases are shared with TRBD1. Germline V lookup: CDR1 LGHDT, CDR2 YNNKEL (reference sequence). The ends lost 1 base at V and 9 bases at J; junction bases unmatched: 9. The CDR3 consists of 16 residues. The CDR3 bases are TGTGCCAGCAGCCAAGCCCCGGGACAGGGGCCCGGTGAGCAGTTCTTC. As protein: CASSQAPGQGPGEQFF.

The table lists this clone with a few counts. The chain carries TRBV5-8 and TRBJ2-7; no clear D. Germline-derived CDR1 and CDR2 are SGHTS and YDEGEE. Trimming cost V 4 bases and J 7 bases, with 9 bases left between them. The length of the CDR3 is 11 residues. The CDR3 is CASSPLTEQYF. CDR3 nucleotide sequence: TGTGCCAGCAGCCCGTTGACAGAGCAGTACTTC.

The sample holds one count of this clone. The genes are TRBV27 and TRBJ2-1, with a tentative D call TRBD2 (7 bases). Germline CDR1 reads MNHEY; CDR2 reads SMNVEV (reference sequence). V gave up 10 bases and J gave up 3 bases, with 22 bases separating them. There are 16 residues in the CDR3. Here the CDR3 reads CATLLDAGALYNEQFF. The CDR3 coding sequence is TGTGCCACTTTATTAGATGCGGGGGCCCTCTACAATGAGCAGTTCTTC.

This chain uses TRBV7-9 with TRBJ2-3; 10 bases line up with TRBD2. Germline-derived CDR1 and CDR2 are SEHNR and FQNEAQ (reference sequence). The CDR3 runs to 16 residues. V lost 6 bases, J lost 6 bases, and 12 bases stayed unmatched. The CDR3 loop is CASSPLGAGGRDTQYF. The CDR3 nucleotides are TGTGCCAGCAGTCCCCTAGGAGCGGGGGGGCGGGATACGCAGTATTTT. Full variable domain (missing parts from reference TRBV7-9 and TRBJ2-3): DTGVSQNPRHKITKRGQNVTFRCDPISEHNRLYWYRQTLGQGPEFLTYFQNEAQLEKSRLLSDRFSAERPKGSFSTLEIQRTEQGDSAMYLCASSPLGAGGRDTQYFGPGTRLTVL.

This sequence joins TRBV5-6 and TRBJ1-2; 9 bases are shared with TRBD1. The trim removed 1 base at V and 8 bases at J, leaving 0 bases unmatched. Germline lookup yields CDR1 SGHDT and CDR2 YYEEEE. The length of the CDR3 is 12 residues. CDR3 protein: CASSLTGGGYTF. As DNA, the CDR3 is TGTGCCAGCAGCTTGACAGGGGGCGGCTACACCTTC.

V and J are TRBV29-1 and TRBJ2-1; TRBD1 matches at 10 bases. Germline V gives CDR1 SQVTM, CDR2 ANQGSEA. The CDR3 covers 12 residues. V dropped 6 bases and J dropped 9; count of bases not matched to a gene: 5. The CDR3 loop is CSVGQGFGEQFF. DNA for the CDR3: TGCAGCGTGGGACAGGGGTTCGGTGAGCAGTTCTTC.

This chain connects TRBV7-9 to TRBJ2-3; TRBD1 matches at 9 bases. The CDR3 sequence is 16 residues long. V was pared by 5 bases and J by 4 bases, with 10 bases of the junction left unmatched. The germline CDR1 and CDR2 sequences are SEHNR and FQNEAQ (reference sequence). The CDR3 loop is CASSPETGGFADTQYF. As DNA, the CDR3 is TGTGCCAGCAGCCCGGAGACAGGGGGTTTCGCAGATACGCAGTATTTT.

CDR3 residues: CASSPGQLPYEQYF. The CDR3 nucleotides are TGTGCCAGCAGCCCTGGACAGTTACCCTACGAGCAGTACTTC. This sequence joins TRBV7-8 and TRBJ2-7, with a possible D match to TRBD1 (6 bases). The germline gives CDR1 SGHVS, CDR2 FQNEAQ. CDR3 length equals 14 residues. Trimming pared 5 bases from V and 2 bases from J, leaving 13 bases between. Based on the CDR3 plus reference TRBV7-8 and TRBJ2-7, the full variable domain is GAGVSQSPRYKVAKRGQDVALRCDPISGHVSLFWYQQALGQGPEFLTYFQNEAQLDKSGLPSDRFFAERPEGSVSTLKIQRTQQEDSAVYLCASSPGQLPYEQYFGPGTRLTVT.

The chain recombines TRBV6-1 with TRBJ1-5, with a weak D call TRBD1 (6 bases). Germline V gene sequence: CDR1 MNHNS, CDR2 SASEGT. The CDR3 covers 16 residues. Between the trimmed V and J ends, which lost 3 bases and 2 bases, there was a span of 14 bases. The CDR3 loop reads CASSEAGAFGNQPQHF. The CDR3 nucleotides are TGTGCCAGCAGTGAGGCGGGGGCGTTCGGCAATCAGCCCCAGCATTTT.

The J gene is TRBJ1-2, the V gene TRBV6-5, with D tentatively TRBD1 (5 bases). CDR1 and CDR2 from the germline V gene are MNHEY and SVGAGI. Trimming left V 6 bases short and J 8 bases short, with 16 bases between. The CDR3 spans 13 residues. In nucleotides, the CDR3 is TGTGCCAGCAGCGTTTTTGGGGCGCAGGGCTACACCTTC. It yields the protein CASSVFGAQGYTF.

This clone was recorded once. V and J are TRBV19 and TRBJ2-3; D not resolved. Germline V lookup: CDR1 LNHDA, CDR2 SQIVND (reference sequence). CDR3 length: 12 residues. V dropped 7 bases and J dropped 3 bases, with 8 bases sitting between them. The DNA of the CDR3 is TGTGCCAGTAATGGCAGGACAGATACGCAGTATTTT. The encoded protein is CASNGRTDTQYF.

V usage is TRBV11-2 and J usage is TRBJ1-5; D unresolved. Trimming removed 6 bases from V and 0 bases from J, with 9 bases in between. The germline CDR1 and CDR2 sequences are SGHAT and FQNNGV. The CDR3 is 14 residues long. Here the CDR3 DNA reads TGTGCCAGCAGTCGACAACCTAGCAATCAGCCCCAGCATTTT. Translating it yields CASSRQPSNQPQHF.

This chain uses TRBV6-6 with TRBJ2-3; 7 positions agree with TRBD2. In germline, CDR1 is MNHNY, CDR2 SVGAGI (reference sequence). This CDR3 has 18 amino acids. Losses at the gene ends were 5 bases for V and 4 bases for J; bases not matched to a gene: 18. The CDR3 sequence is CASSRRGSSEGRADTQYF. The CDR3 DNA is TGTGCCAGCAGTCGTCGCGGGTCCTCCGAGGGGAGGGCAGATACGCAGTATTTT.

The chain couples TRBV28 to TRBJ2-1; 7 nucleotides agree with TRBD1. Germline V gene sequence: CDR1 MDHEN, CDR2 SYDVKM. With 5 bases clipped from V and 0 bases from J, the junction kept 4 bases outside the gene matches. This CDR3 is built from 15 residues. CDR3 sequence: CASSADRDSYNEQFF. The CDR3, as DNA: TGTGCCAGCAGTGCCGACAGGGACTCCTACAATGAGCAGTTCTTC. Combining the CDR3 with reference TRBV28 and TRBJ2-1 gives the whole variable domain DVKVTQSSRYLVKRTGEKVFLECVQDMDHENMFWYRQDPGLGLRLIYFSYDVKMKEKGDIPEGYSVSREKKERFSLILESASTNQTSMYLCASSADRDSYNEQFFGPGTRLTVL.

This clone occurred a few times. V and J are TRBV19 and TRBJ2-7, with 11 bases fitting TRBD1. CDR3 length: 15 residues. V lost 1 base to trimming and J lost 2 bases; unmatched junction nucleotides: 1. The germline CDR1 and CDR2 sequences are LNHDA and SQIVND (reference sequence). CDR3 nucleotide sequence: TGTGCCAGTAGTATAGGGACAGGGGGCCCCTACGAGCAGTACTTC. Translation gives CASSIGTGGPYEQYF.

V gene TRBV28 combines with J gene TRBJ2-7; 11 nucleotides agree with TRBD2. Germline assignment: CDR1 MDHEN and CDR2 SYDVKM. CDR3 length equals 15 residues. With 5 bases clipped from V and 2 bases from J, the junction kept 5 bases outside the gene matches. The CDR3 nucleotides read TGTGCCAGCAGTCTTAGCGGGGGGGGGACCTACGAGCAGTACTTC. Translation gives CASSLSGGGTYEQYF.

The rearrangement uses TRBV5-4 and TRBJ2-2; 8 bases match TRBD1. This CDR3 spans 14 amino acids. Germline V gives CDR1 SGHNT, CDR2 YYREEE (reference sequence). V dropped 3 bases and J dropped 5; count of bases not matched to a gene: 3. CDR3: CASSYYRGTGELFF. The CDR3 bases are TGTGCCAGCAGCTACTACAGGGGGACCGGGGAGCTGTTTTTT.

The gene calls are TRBV30 and TRBJ2-3; D call uncertain. In germline, CDR1 is GTSNPN, CDR2 SVGIG (reference sequence). The CDR3 length is 16 residues. Between the trimmed V and J ends, which lost 0 bases and 4 bases, there was a span of 17 bases. CDR3 coding DNA: TGTGCCTGGAGTGTACTGGCGGATCTCGGCTCAGATACGCAGTATTTT. Its translation is CAWSVLADLGSDTQYF.

CDR3: CASSSTGNQPQHF. The CDR3 DNA reads TGTGCCAGCAGCTCCACAGGGAACCAGCCCCAGCATTTT. V usage is TRBV11-1 and J usage is TRBJ1-5; a possible D gene is TRBD1 (6 bases). This CDR3 is 13 amino acids long. V lost 4 bases and J lost 7, with 11 bases in between. Germline V CDR1 and CDR2: SGHAT, FQDESV (reference sequence).

V and J are TRBV7-8 and TRBJ1-1, with unresolved D. Deletions cut 5 bases from V and 0 bases from J, with 10 bases between. Germline V gives CDR1 SGHVS, CDR2 FQNEAQ. The CDR3 length is 14 residues. DNA of the CDR3: TGTGCCAGCAGCCCCGAGGTGGTGAACACTGAAGCTTTCTTT. Its translation is CASSPEVVNTEAFF.

The chain combines TRBV19 with TRBJ2-2; 7 positions agree with TRBD2. The CDR3 runs to 14 residues. After removal of 6 bases from V and 4 bases from J, the junction contained 5 bases not matched to a gene. Germline CDR1 reads LNHDA; CDR2 reads SQIVND (reference sequence). The CDR3 reads CASSTTSATGELFF. CDR3 nucleotides: TGTGCCAGTAGCACTACTAGCGCCACCGGGGAGCTGTTTTTT.